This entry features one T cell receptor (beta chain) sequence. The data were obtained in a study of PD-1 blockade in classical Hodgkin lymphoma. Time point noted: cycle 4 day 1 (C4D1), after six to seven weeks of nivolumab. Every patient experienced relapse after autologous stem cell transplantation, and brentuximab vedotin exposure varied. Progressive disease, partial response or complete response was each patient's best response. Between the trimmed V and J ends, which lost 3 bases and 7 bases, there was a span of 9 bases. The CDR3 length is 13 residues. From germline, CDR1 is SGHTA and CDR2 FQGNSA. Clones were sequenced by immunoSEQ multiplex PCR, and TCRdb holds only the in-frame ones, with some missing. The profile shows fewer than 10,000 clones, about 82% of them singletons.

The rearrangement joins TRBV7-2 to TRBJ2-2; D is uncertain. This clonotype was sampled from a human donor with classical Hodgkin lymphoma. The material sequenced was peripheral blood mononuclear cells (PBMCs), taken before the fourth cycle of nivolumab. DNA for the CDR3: TGTGCCAGCAGCTTCGGTGGGGTCGGGGAGCTGTTTTTT. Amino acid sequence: CASSFGGVGELFF.